This entry lists 30 T cell receptor beta chains sequenced from one sample in a study of vaccination effects on CD4 cells after COVID-19. Antigen specificity for these receptors is unknown. Repertoires were generated with immunoSEQ multiplex PCR, while TCRdb's copy carries only in-frame clones and drops some. The sample shows about 68,000 clones, approximately 80% of them seen only once. After expansion with viral peptide pools in the ViraFEST assay, antigen-specific CD4+ T cells were sequenced. Subsequent to a culture period of 10 to 11 days, CD4+ T cells were isolated. Vaccine recipients had no previous SARS-CoV-2 infection; their nucleocapsid antibodies were negative. The sample consisted of CD4+ T cells from PBMCs cultured with SARS-CoV-2 spike peptides, taken before COVID-19 vaccination. These receptors all come from a human donor who received a COVID-19 vaccine.

V usage is TRBV2 and J usage is TRBJ2-7; no firm D call. The germline gives CDR1 SNHLY, CDR2 FYNNEI. This CDR3 spans 13 amino acids. With 7 bases removed from V and 6 bases from J, the gap between germline ends came to 16 bases. In nucleotides, the CDR3 is TGTGCCAGCACCCAAGTATTAAGGGCCGAGCAGTACGTC. Translation gives CASTQVLRAEQYV.

The CDR3 loop reads CASSPTSGPTGELFF. The CDR3, as DNA: TGTGCCAGCAGCCCCACTAGCGGACCCACCGGGGAGCTGTTTTTT. The rearrangement links TRBV3-1 (or the pseudogene TRBV3-2) to TRBJ2-2, with 8 bases lining up with TRBD2. From germline, CDR1 is LGHDT and CDR2 YNNKEL (reference sequence). The CDR3 is 15 amino acids. J lost 4 bases, V lost 4 bases, and 5 bases had no gene match.

The chain has TRBV24-1 and TRBJ1-3; a weak D match, TRBD1 (5 bases). CDR1 and CDR2 from the germline V gene are KGHDR and SFDVKD. The CDR3 loop spans 13 amino acids. Trimming removed 5 bases from V and 9 bases from J, with 13 bases in between. The CDR3 sequence is CATSARPGGTIYF. The CDR3 DNA sequence: TGTGCCACCAGTGCGCGCCCGGGGGGCACCATATATTTT.

In regard to this clone: The sample carries other DNA sequences with the same CDR3. This chain's CDR3 is CAISEGGSYNEQFF. CDR3 bases: TGTGCCATCAGCGAGGGGGGGTCCTACAATGAGCAGTTCTTC. This sequence joins TRBV10-3 and TRBJ2-1; D may be TRBD2 (7 bases). V was trimmed by 6 bases and J by 1 base, leaving 10 bases between them. This CDR3 region has 14 residues. CDR1 is ENHRY, CDR2 SYGVKD, per germline.

On this clone itself: The junction does not match germline at one end; this may be a read error. The CDR3 loop is CATSREKGAYGYTF. CDR3 DNA: TGTGCCACCAGCCGAGAGAAGGGGGCCTATGGCTACACCTTC. This chain joins TRBV15 and TRBJ1-2; 7 nucleotides align to TRBD1. CDR1 and CDR2 from the germline V gene are LNHNV and YYDKDF (reference sequence). The CDR3 loop spans 14 amino acids.

The rearrangement joins TRBV9 to TRBJ1-5; unclear D gene. Deletions cut 0 bases from V and 1 base from J, with 11 bases between. The CDR3 covers 16 residues. CDR1 and CDR2 (germline): SGDLS, YYNGEE. The CDR3 here is CASSVVSSGSNQPQHF. Written as DNA, the CDR3 is TGTGCCAGCAGCGTAGTGTCATCCGGGAGCAATCAGCCCCAGCATTTT.

The chain is built from TRBV5-4 and TRBJ2-3, with TRBD2 as a possible D gene (7 bases). Germline-derived CDR1 and CDR2 are SGHNT and YYREEE (reference sequence). Trimming took 4 bases from V and 1 from J, leaving 13 bases between them. The CDR3 contains 15 residues. The chain's CDR3 is CASSPGGPGTDTQYF. CDR3 coding DNA: TGTGCCAGCAGCCCGGGGGGCCCGGGCACAGATACGCAGTATTTT.

The chain carries TRBV9 and TRBJ2-2; D gene ambiguous. The length of the CDR3 is 14 residues. From germline, CDR1 is SGDLS and CDR2 YYNGEE. V lost 4 bases and J lost 3, with 10 bases in between. The CDR3: CASSPGPHTGELFF. CDR3 nucleotides: TGTGCCAGCAGCCCTGGGCCCCACACCGGGGAGCTGTTTTTT.

The chain recombines TRBV29-1 with TRBJ1-2, with D unresolved. Per germline, CDR1 SQVTM and CDR2 ANQGSEA. V was clipped by 0 bases and J by 7 bases, with 6 bases between them. This CDR3 is built from 11 residues. The CDR3 DNA reads as TGCAGCGTTGAAGAGGCTACTGGCTACACCTTC. It codes for CSVEEATGYTF.

In its sample, this clone was seen a few times. The genes are TRBV5-5 and TRBJ1-2; D not resolved. Germline V lookup: CDR1 SGHKS, CDR2 YYEKEE (reference sequence). The V and J ends lost 2 bases and 0 bases respectively, with 8 bases between them. This CDR3 is 14 amino acids long. The CDR3, as DNA: TGTGCCAGCAGCTTAAGGGCCACTAACTATGGCTACACCTTC. This sequence encodes CASSLRATNYGYTF. Full variable domain (rest looked up from reference TRBV5-5 and TRBJ1-2): DAGVTQSPTHLIKTRGQQVTLRCSPISGHKSVSWYQQVLGQGPQFIFQYYEKEERGRGNFPDRFSARQFPNYSSELNVNALLLGDSALYLCASSLRATNYGYTFGSGTRLTVV.

The rearrangement uses TRBV6-5 and TRBJ2-5; 9 bases are shared with TRBD1. The V segment lost 7 bases and the J segment 4 bases; nucleotides outside the gene matches: 10. Germline CDR1 and CDR2: MNHEY and SVGAGI. The CDR3 spans 15 residues. The DNA of the CDR3 is TGTGCCAGCAAATCAGCGACAGGGGGGGGAGAGACCCAGTACTTC. Amino acids: CASKSATGGGETQYF.

The chain uses TRBV19 and TRBJ2-1, with TRBD1 matching 9 bases. CDR3 length: 12 amino acids. CDR1 and CDR2 (germline): LNHDA, SQIVND (reference sequence). Trimming cost V 6 bases and J 8 bases; bases outside gene matches: 2. CDR3 amino acids: CASSRDRDEQFF. CDR3 sequence (DNA): TGTGCCAGTAGCCGGGACAGGGATGAGCAGTTCTTC.

The chain has TRBV28 and TRBJ2-1; no clear D gene. The V gene's germline CDR1 is MDHEN and CDR2 SYDVKM. V lost 5 bases and J lost 0, with 11 bases in between. The CDR3 contains 15 residues. The CDR3 loop is CASSPRPSSYNEQFF. CDR3 nucleotides: TGTGCCAGCAGTCCCCGACCTAGCTCCTACAATGAGCAGTTCTTC.

The chain joins TRBV5-8 to TRBJ2-3; TRBD2 is a possible D gene (5 bases). The V end lost 7 bases, the J end lost 1 base, and 25 bases lay between the germline ends. This CDR3 has 18 residues. Germline CDR1 and CDR2: SGHTS and YDEGEE. CDR3 bases: TGTGCCAGCCCAGCGGCAGTAATAGCCTCACCCCGCACAGATACGCAGTATTTT. Translating gives CASPAAVIASPRTDTQYF.

The J gene is TRBJ2-7, the V gene TRBV6-5; D remains ambiguous. Germline V CDR1 and CDR2: MNHEY, SVGAGI. The CDR3 contains 13 residues. V was pared by 6 bases and J by 3 bases, with 12 bases between. The CDR3 sequence: CASRGNQNYEQYV. The DNA of the CDR3 is TGTGCCAGCAGGGGGAACCAGAACTACGAGCAGTACGTC.

V usage is TRBV5-1 and J usage is TRBJ2-3; D remains unclear. CDR1 SGHRS and CDR2 YFSETQ come from the germline V gene. V lost 1 base and J lost 2, with 17 bases in between. The CDR3 is 17 residues long. Here the CDR3 DNA reads TGCGCCAGCAGCTTGTACGGACCGACGCTCTACACAGATACGCAGTATTTT. It codes for CASSLYGPTLYTDTQYF. The full variable domain, completed using reference TRBV5-1 and TRBJ2-3, is KAGVTQTPRYLIKTRGQQVTLSCSPISGHRSVSWYQQTPGQGLQFLFEYFSETQRNKGNFPGRFSGRQFSNSRSEMNVSTLELGDSALYLCASSLYGPTLYTDTQYFGPGTRLTVL.

The chain uses TRBV7-2 and TRBJ2-1, with 8 bases aligning to TRBD2. The V segment lost 11 bases and the J segment 0 bases; nucleotides outside the gene matches: 12. The germline CDR1 and CDR2 sequences are SGHTA and FQGNSA. CDR3 length equals 16 residues. CDR3 sequence reads: CAAGGGRPRSYNEQFF. CDR3 DNA sequence: TGTGCCGCTGGCGGGGGGCGCCCACGCTCCTACAATGAGCAGTTCTTC. Together with reference TRBV7-2 and TRBJ2-1, the CDR3 gives the full variable domain: GAGVSQSPSNKVTEKGKDVELRCDPISGHTALYWYRQSLGQGLEFLIYFQGNSAPDKSGLPSDRFSAERTGGSVSTLTIQRTQQEDSAVYLCAAGGGRPRSYNEQFFGPGTRLTVL.

The V call is TRBV6-1, the J call TRBJ2-4; TRBD2 might be the D (6 bases). The CDR3 has 16 amino acids. Germline V lookup: CDR1 MNHNS, CDR2 SASEGT. With 4 bases removed from V and 3 bases from J, the gap between germline ends came to 16 bases. The CDR3 loop reads CASSGNSAGGKNIQYF. The CDR3 nucleotides read TGTGCCAGCAGTGGCAACAGTGCCGGGGGCAAAAACATTCAGTACTTC.

The rearrangement joins TRBV7-3 to TRBJ2-3; 10 bases are a match to TRBD2. CDR3 length: 15 residues. With V trimmed by 5 bases and J by 4 bases, 6 bases remained unmatched. CDR1 is SGHTA, CDR2 FQGTGA, per germline. The CDR3 is CASSLLAGGADTQYF. CDR3 DNA sequence: TGTGCCAGCAGCCTCTTAGCGGGGGGAGCAGATACGCAGTATTTT.

V usage is TRBV25-1 and J usage is TRBJ1-4, with D possibly being TRBD1 (6 bases). CDR3 length: 16 amino acids. The germline gives CDR1 MGHDK, CDR2 SYGVNS. Trimming shortened V by 3 bases and J by 3 bases, and 14 bases separated the two germline ends. This CDR3 reads CASSELRGAANEKLFF. CDR3 nucleotide sequence: TGTGCCAGCAGTGAGCTCCGGGGGGCGGCTAATGAAAAACTGTTTTTT.

Remarks on this clone: Different DNA sequences within this sample yield the same CDR3. As DNA, the CDR3 is TGCGCCAGCAGCTTGGCCTTAGCGGGAAGCACAGATACGCAGTATTTT. Its protein is CASSLALAGSTDTQYF. The chain carries TRBV5-1 and TRBJ2-3; 8 bases are a match to TRBD2. Looked up from germline, CDR1 is SGHRS and CDR2 is YFSETQ. The ends lost 0 bases at V and 0 bases at J; junction bases unmatched: 3. The CDR3 loop spans 16 amino acids.

This sequence joins TRBV7-2 and TRBJ2-1, with D maybe TRBD2 (5 bases). Germline CDR1 reads SGHTA; CDR2 reads FQGNSA. The CDR3 consists of 15 residues. V lost 5 bases and J lost 4, with 15 bases in between. The CDR3 DNA is TGTGCCAGCAGCCCAACTAGTCTCATATACAATGAGCAGTTCTTC. Its translation is CASSPTSLIYNEQFF.

This clone was recorded once. The chain has TRBV7-2 and TRBJ2-1; D might be TRBD1 (5 bases). The CDR3 is 13 residues long. Germline-derived CDR1 and CDR2 are SGHTA and FQGNSA. V was trimmed by 1 base and J by 7 bases, leaving 8 bases between them. The CDR3 sequence is CASSLVRVNEQFF. The CDR3, as DNA: TGTGCCAGCAGCTTAGTCAGGGTGAATGAGCAGTTCTTC.

This chain connects TRBV7-9 to TRBJ2-5, with TRBD2 matching over 9 bases. The CDR3 sequence is 16 residues long. The V gene's germline CDR1 is SEHNR and CDR2 FQNEAQ (reference sequence). V lost 1 base, J lost 2 bases, and 5 bases stayed unmatched. CDR3 sequence reads: CASSLVLAGEQETQYF. CDR3 nucleotide sequence: TGTGCCAGCAGCTTAGTATTAGCGGGGGAGCAAGAGACCCAGTACTTC. Using reference TRBV7-9 and TRBJ2-5 for the parts outside the CDR3, the full variable domain is DTGVSQNPRHKITKRGQNVTFRCDPISEHNRLYWYRQTLGQGPEFLTYFQNEAQLEKSRLLSDRFSAERPKGSFSTLEIQRTEQGDSAMYLCASSLVLAGEQETQYFGPGTRLLVL.

This clone was observed a single time. This rearrangement joins TRBV14 to TRBJ1-2, with no clear D. Trimming left V 2 bases short and J 4 bases short, with 11 bases between. The germline V gene has CDR1 SGHDN and CDR2 FVKESK. This CDR3 contains 14 residues. The CDR3, as DNA: TGTGCCAGCAGCCAAACCCGGACGGGCTATGGCTACACCTTC. Amino acids: CASSQTRTGYGYTF.

The chain combines TRBV5-6 with TRBJ1-5; D may be TRBD1 (6 bases). The germline V gene has CDR1 SGHDT and CDR2 YYEEEE. The CDR3 is made up of 16 amino acids. The V gene lost 4 bases and the J gene lost 2 bases, with 16 bases spanning the gap. CDR3 nucleotides: TGTGCCAGCAGCCCCTGGGGGGGGGCGCGCAATCAGCCCCAGCATTTT. It is translated as CASSPWGGARNQPQHF.

The rearrangement joins TRBV10-1 to TRBJ1-2; possible D gene TRBD1, 6 bases. Germline assignment: CDR1 WNHNN and CDR2 SYGVQD (reference sequence). Trimming pared 6 bases from V and 6 bases from J, leaving 14 bases between. CDR3 length equals 13 residues. The CDR3 loop reads CASSKQGKDGYTF. Here the CDR3 DNA reads TGCGCCAGCAGCAAGCAGGGGAAGGATGGCTACACCTTC.

The sample holds a few counts of this clone. This chain joins TRBV5-6 and TRBJ2-5; either TRBD1 or TRBD2 may supply D (6 bases each). The germline V and J ends were trimmed by 3 bases and 1 base, with 13 bases remaining between them. Germline values: CDR1 SGHDT, CDR2 YYEEEE. CDR3 length equals 15 residues. The CDR3 sequence is CASSYRGTSQETQYF. The CDR3 DNA follows: TGTGCCAGCAGCTATCGGGGGACATCCCAAGAGACCCAGTACTTC. The variable domain in full, completed from reference TRBV5-6 and TRBJ2-5, reads DAGVTQSPTHLIKTRGQQVTLRCSPKSGHDTVSWYQQALGQGPQFIFQYYEEEERQRGNFPDRFSGHQFPNYSSELNVNALLLGDSALYLCASSYRGTSQETQYFGPGTRLLVL.

The genes are TRBV24-1 and TRBJ2-4; 11 bases are shared with TRBD1. V was clipped by 4 bases and J by 9 bases; unmatched bases: 4. The CDR3 loop spans 14 amino acids. Germline CDR1 is KGHDR and CDR2 is SFDVKD. The CDR3 nucleotides read TGTGCCACCAGTGAAACGGGACAGGGGGGCATTCAGTACTTC. Amino acid sequence: CATSETGQGGIQYF.

This clone came up a few times. J is TRBJ1-3 and V is TRBV7-2, with 8 bases lining up with TRBD1. The ends lost 2 bases at V and 1 base at J; junction bases unmatched: 1. Germline V gene sequence: CDR1 SGHTA, CDR2 FQGNSA. CDR3 length: 15 amino acids. CDR3 residues: CASSLTGGSGNTIYF. CDR3 DNA: TGTGCCAGCAGCTTAACAGGGGGTTCTGGAAACACCATATATTTT. Based on the CDR3 plus reference TRBV7-2 and TRBJ1-3, the full variable domain is GAGVSQSPSNKVTEKGKDVELRCDPISGHTALYWYRQSLGQGLEFLIYFQGNSAPDKSGLPSDRFSAERTGGSVSTLTIQRTQQEDSAVYLCASSLTGGSGNTIYFGEGSWLTVV.